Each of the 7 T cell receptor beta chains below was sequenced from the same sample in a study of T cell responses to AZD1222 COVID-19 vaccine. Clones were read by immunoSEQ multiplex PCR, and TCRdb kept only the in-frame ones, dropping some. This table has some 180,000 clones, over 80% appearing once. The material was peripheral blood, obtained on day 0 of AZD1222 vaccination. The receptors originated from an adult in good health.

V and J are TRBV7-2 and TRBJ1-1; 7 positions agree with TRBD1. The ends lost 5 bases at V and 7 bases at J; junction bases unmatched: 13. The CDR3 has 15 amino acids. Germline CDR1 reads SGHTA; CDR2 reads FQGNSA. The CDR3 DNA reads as TGTGCCAGCAGCCCACAGGGGCGGCTCCGCCTTGAAGCTTTCTTT. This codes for CASSPQGRLRLEAFF.

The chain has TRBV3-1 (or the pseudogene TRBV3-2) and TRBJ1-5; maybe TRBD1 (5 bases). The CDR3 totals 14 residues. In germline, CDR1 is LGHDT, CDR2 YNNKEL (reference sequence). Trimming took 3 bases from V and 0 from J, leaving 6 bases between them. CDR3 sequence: CASSQGLSNQPQHF. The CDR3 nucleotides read TGTGCCAGCAGCCAGGGGCTTAGCAATCAGCCCCAGCATTTT.

The CDR3 region is CSVEVAGDPYEQYF. The CDR3 DNA follows: TGCAGCGTTGAGGTAGCGGGAGATCCCTACGAGCAGTACTTC. The chain couples TRBV29-1 to TRBJ2-7, with TRBD2 matching 9 bases. The CDR3 runs 14 residues. V shed 3 bases, J shed 2 bases, and the junction held 5 bases outside the gene matches. Germline V lookup: CDR1 SQVTM, CDR2 ANQGSEA.

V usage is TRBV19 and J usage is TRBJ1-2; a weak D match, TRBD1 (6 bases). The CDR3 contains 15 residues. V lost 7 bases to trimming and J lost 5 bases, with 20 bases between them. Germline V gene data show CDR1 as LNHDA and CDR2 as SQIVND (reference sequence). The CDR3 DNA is TGTGCCAGTAACCCTACACAGGGATTGGGGTATGGCTACACCTTC. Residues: CASNPTQGLGYGYTF. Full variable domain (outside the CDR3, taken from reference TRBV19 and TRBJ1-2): DGGITQSPKYLFRKEGQNVTLSCEQNLNHDAMYWYRQDPGQGLRLIYYSQIVNDFQKGDIAEGYSVSREKKESFPLTVTSAQKNPTAFYLCASNPTQGLGYGYTFGSGTRLTVV.

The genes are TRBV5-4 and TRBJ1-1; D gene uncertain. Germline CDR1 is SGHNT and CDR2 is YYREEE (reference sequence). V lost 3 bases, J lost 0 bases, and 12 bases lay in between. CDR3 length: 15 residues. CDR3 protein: CASSSARSLNTEAFF. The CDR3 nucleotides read TGTGCCAGCAGCTCGGCCCGTTCCTTGAACACTGAAGCTTTCTTT. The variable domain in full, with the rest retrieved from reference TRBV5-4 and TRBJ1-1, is ETGVTQSPTHLIKTRGQQVTLRCSSQSGHNTVSWYQQALGQGPQFIFQYYREEENGRGNFPPRFSGLQFPNYSSELNVNALELDDSALYLCASSSARSLNTEAFFGQGTRLTVV.

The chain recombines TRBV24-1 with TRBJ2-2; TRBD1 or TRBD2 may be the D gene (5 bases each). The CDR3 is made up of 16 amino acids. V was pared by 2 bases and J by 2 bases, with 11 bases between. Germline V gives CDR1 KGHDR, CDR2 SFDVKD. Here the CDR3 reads CATSDSGTDNTGELFF. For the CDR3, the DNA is TGTGCCACCAGTGATTCCGGGACGGACAACACCGGGGAGCTGTTTTTT.

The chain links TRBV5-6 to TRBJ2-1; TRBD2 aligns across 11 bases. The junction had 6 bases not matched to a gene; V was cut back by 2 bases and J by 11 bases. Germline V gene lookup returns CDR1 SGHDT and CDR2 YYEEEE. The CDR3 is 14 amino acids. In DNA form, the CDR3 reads TGTGCCAGCAGCTTAACTAGCGGGGGCCCCAAGCAGTTCTTC. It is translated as CASSLTSGGPKQFF. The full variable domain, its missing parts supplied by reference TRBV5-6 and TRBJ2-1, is DAGVTQSPTHLIKTRGQQVTLRCSPKSGHDTVSWYQQALGQGPQFIFQYYEEEERQRGNFPDRFSGHQFPNYSSELNVNALLLGDSALYLCASSLTSGGPKQFFGPGTRLTVL.